A selection of T cell receptor beta chains follows, all from one sample in a study of response to subunit inactivated influenza vaccine. One entry per CDR3 protein, called by TCRdb with MiXCR from the RT-PCR reads. This table has under 200,000 distinct CDR3 sequences, roughly 12% appearing once. The sample also formed part of further work on T cells expressing NK-cell markers.

The sample here was CD8+ T cells sorted from PBMCs, taken 11 to 12 days after vaccination. The receptors derive from a man aged 50-60 years who received an inactivated influenza vaccine. CDR3s include the opening cysteine and the closing phenylalanine or tryptophan. The order of the fields is CDR3 protein, clone size, V gene, J gene. Part of the rows lack a size; the others show once, few, many or a class for expanded clones.

CDR3 protein: CSARVLGQGSDEQYF; clone size: many; V gene: TRBV20-1; J gene: TRBJ2-7
CDR3 protein: CASSRTSGYNEQFF; clone size: many; V gene: TRBV12-3/TRBV12-4; J gene: TRBJ2-1
CDR3 protein: CASSLAGWAYEQYF; clone size: once; V gene: TRBV28; J gene: TRBJ2-7
CDR3 protein: CASSYSPTSRTSYEQYF; clone size: -; V gene: TRBV6-2/TRBV6-3; J gene: TRBJ2-7
CDR3 protein: CSVEGGNMNTEAFF; clone size: once; V gene: TRBV29-1; J gene: TRBJ1-1
CDR3 protein: CASSSVRIMNTEAFF; clone size: few; V gene: TRBV6-2/TRBV6-3; J gene: TRBJ1-1
CDR3 protein: CASSTPGQGNEQFF; clone size: -; V gene: TRBV7-8; J gene: TRBJ2-1
CDR3 protein: CASSLPTGENGYTF; clone size: few; V gene: TRBV7-9; J gene: TRBJ1-2
CDR3 protein: CASSAPGSYNEQFF; clone size: -; V gene: TRBV5-6; J gene: TRBJ2-1
CDR3 protein: CASSSTEGLTNEKLFF; clone size: -; V gene: TRBV18; J gene: TRBJ1-4
CDR3 protein: CAISDPGGADTQYF; clone size: -; V gene: TRBV10-3; J gene: TRBJ2-3
CDR3 protein: CASSQEEGHRTGELFF; clone size: -; V gene: TRBV4-2; J gene: TRBJ2-2
CDR3 protein: CASSLPRTDPNEKLFF; clone size: -; V gene: TRBV28; J gene: TRBJ1-4
CDR3 protein: CSADTSGSSQDTQYF; clone size: few; V gene: TRBV20-1; J gene: TRBJ2-3
CDR3 protein: CASSLLAETYNEQFF; clone size: -; V gene: TRBV27; J gene: TRBJ2-1
CDR3 protein: CASSQDYGLAENNEQFF; clone size: many; V gene: TRBV3-1; J gene: TRBJ2-1
CDR3 protein: CASSRSFGELFF; clone size: -; V gene: TRBV18; J gene: TRBJ2-2
CDR3 protein: CATEWSEMSPDTQYF; clone size: few; V gene: TRBV7-9; J gene: TRBJ2-3
CDR3 protein: CSVAGSSYEQYF; clone size: -; V gene: TRBV29-1; J gene: TRBJ2-7
CDR3 protein: CASSELGYEQYF; clone size: -; V gene: TRBV10-2; J gene: TRBJ2-7
CDR3 protein: CATSQGFGSYEQYF; clone size: -; V gene: TRBV15; J gene: TRBJ2-7
CDR3 protein: CASSSPTSGGLNEQFF; clone size: few; V gene: TRBV7-9; J gene: TRBJ2-1
CDR3 protein: CASSSGTTYNEQFF; clone size: -; V gene: TRBV27; J gene: TRBJ2-1
CDR3 protein: CSARINRGGYTF; clone size: -; V gene: TRBV20-1; J gene: TRBJ1-2
CDR3 protein: CASTPSYGDRAYEQYF; clone size: few; V gene: TRBV27; J gene: TRBJ2-7
CDR3 protein: CASSLPYGGTEAFF; clone size: few; V gene: TRBV7-8; J gene: TRBJ1-1
CDR3 protein: CATSAHTFEASGANVLTF; clone size: -; V gene: TRBV24-1; J gene: TRBJ2-6
CDR3 protein: CASGLASYEQYF; clone size: -; V gene: TRBV7-9; J gene: TRBJ2-7
CDR3 protein: CASSFQGGYNEQFF; clone size: few; V gene: TRBV11-2; J gene: TRBJ2-1
CDR3 protein: CASSHSGVGNTEAFF; clone size: few; V gene: TRBV3-1; J gene: TRBJ1-1
CDR3 protein: CASSLSGLAGGKETQYF; clone size: -; V gene: TRBV27; J gene: TRBJ2-5
CDR3 protein: CASSSRERNTGELFF; clone size: few; V gene: TRBV11-3; J gene: TRBJ2-2
CDR3 protein: CTSSLAVSGNSYEQYF; clone size: -; V gene: TRBV5-1; J gene: TRBJ2-7